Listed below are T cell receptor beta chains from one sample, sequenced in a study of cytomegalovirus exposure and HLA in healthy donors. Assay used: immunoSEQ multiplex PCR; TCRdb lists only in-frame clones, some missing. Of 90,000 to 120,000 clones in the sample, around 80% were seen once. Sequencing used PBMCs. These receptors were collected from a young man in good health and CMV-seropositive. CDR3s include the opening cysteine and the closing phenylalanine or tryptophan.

cdr3_aa: CASSFPQSAGSTDTQYF
j_call: TRBJ2-3
v_call: TRBV27

cdr3_aa: CASDHGRGVPLGHTDTQYF
j_call: TRBJ2-3
v_call: TRBV28

cdr3_aa: CASSKIRDRSYNEQFF
j_call: TRBJ2-1
v_call: TRBV4-1

cdr3_aa: CASSLLDRAGEAFF
j_call: TRBJ1-1
v_call: TRBV13

cdr3_aa: CASSYHNTQNTEAFF
j_call: TRBJ1-1
v_call: TRBV6-5

cdr3_aa: CASSLASNEQFF
j_call: TRBJ2-1
v_call: TRBV7-6

cdr3_aa: CASSHRTERDTEAFF
j_call: TRBJ1-1
v_call: TRBV6-5

cdr3_aa: CASSPWATGANVLTF
j_call: TRBJ2-6
v_call: TRBV5-4

cdr3_aa: CSAGGTDQPQHF
j_call: TRBJ1-5
v_call: TRBV29-1

cdr3_aa: CASSGPRSGSFF
j_call: TRBJ1-1
v_call: TRBV2

cdr3_aa: CASRPGSPGDTQYF
j_call: TRBJ2-3
v_call: TRBV10-1

cdr3_aa: CASSFQENTEAFF
j_call: TRBJ1-1
v_call: TRBV6-5

cdr3_aa: CSVAVTGELFF
j_call: TRBJ2-2
v_call: TRBV29-1

cdr3_aa: CASMKDEILNTGELFF
j_call: TRBJ2-2
v_call: TRBV10-1

cdr3_aa: CASSLVWGSQDEQYF
j_call: TRBJ2-7
v_call: TRBV5-1

cdr3_aa: CASRGTNQETQYF
j_call: TRBJ2-5
v_call: TRBV6-1

cdr3_aa: CSVDGSGYYGYTF
j_call: TRBJ1-2
v_call: TRBV29-1

cdr3_aa: CASSLEANTEAFF
j_call: TRBJ1-1
v_call: TRBV5-1

cdr3_aa: CASSVASGGGVDEQFF
j_call: TRBJ2-1
v_call: TRBV9

cdr3_aa: CASSLTGQGHTGELFF
j_call: TRBJ2-2
v_call: TRBV5-1

cdr3_aa: CASSRDSRANYGYTF
j_call: TRBJ1-2
v_call: TRBV6-1

cdr3_aa: CASSLSGPGRETQYF
j_call: TRBJ2-5
v_call: TRBV27

cdr3_aa: CASSPGARSEAFF
j_call: TRBJ1-1
v_call: TRBV18

cdr3_aa: CASSTGGRTEAFF
j_call: TRBJ1-1
v_call: TRBV5-1

cdr3_aa: CASSRDRASNIQYF
j_call: TRBJ2-4
v_call: TRBV14

cdr3_aa: CASSLDLSFLGNEQFF
j_call: TRBJ2-1
v_call: TRBV7-9

cdr3_aa: CASSGTTGGPQHF
j_call: TRBJ1-5
v_call: TRBV10-2

cdr3_aa: CSSSLVRDSYYEQYF
j_call: TRBJ2-7
v_call: TRBV7-9

cdr3_aa: CASSGRQGKAFF
j_call: TRBJ1-1
v_call: TRBV2

cdr3_aa: CSSRAEATEAFF
j_call: TRBJ1-1
v_call: TRBV7-9

cdr3_aa: CASSLPGTGIAGELFF
j_call: TRBJ2-2
v_call: TRBV13

cdr3_aa: CASSYTLQGAAEAFF
j_call: TRBJ1-1
v_call: TRBV6-5

cdr3_aa: CASSLDRTSHGGNSPLHF
j_call: TRBJ1-6
v_call: TRBV11-3

cdr3_aa: CASSHAHPTEAFF
j_call: TRBJ1-1
v_call: TRBV7-9

cdr3_aa: CAISPRQGIVVGYTF
j_call: TRBJ1-2
v_call: TRBV10-3

cdr3_aa: CASSSGGVEGLLEAFF
j_call: TRBJ1-1
v_call: TRBV19

cdr3_aa: CASSYSTREDRYEQYF
j_call: TRBJ2-7
v_call: TRBV6-6

cdr3_aa: CASTPGKGAGTNEKLFF
j_call: TRBJ1-4
v_call: TRBV7-8

cdr3_aa: CASSLVGQVEKLFF
j_call: TRBJ1-4
v_call: TRBV7-9

cdr3_aa: CASSFSNYEQYF
j_call: TRBJ2-7
v_call: TRBV5-6

cdr3_aa: CASSLMRGGSYNEQFF
j_call: TRBJ2-1
v_call: TRBV7-2

cdr3_aa: CASSPLEGETQYF
j_call: TRBJ2-5
v_call: TRBV7-7

cdr3_aa: CASSSRGTYEQYF
j_call: TRBJ2-7
v_call: TRBV27

cdr3_aa: CASSPGWSAKMLQETQYF
j_call: TRBJ2-5
v_call: TRBV19

cdr3_aa: CASSYGTPYQEQYF
j_call: TRBJ2-7
v_call: TRBV6-5

cdr3_aa: CAWSPPGGTDTQYF
j_call: TRBJ2-3
v_call: TRBV30

cdr3_aa: CASTDRGSTYEQYF
j_call: TRBJ2-7
v_call: TRBV2

cdr3_aa: CSSTEGGLSYEQYF
j_call: TRBJ2-7
v_call: TRBV7-9

cdr3_aa: CASSSGTGGHGYTF
j_call: TRBJ1-2
v_call: TRBV13

cdr3_aa: CASNPTGGAYNEQFF
j_call: TRBJ2-1
v_call: TRBV9

cdr3_aa: CASSIRSRQGYGYTF
j_call: TRBJ1-2
v_call: TRBV19

cdr3_aa: CASSLGAASPYNSPLHF
j_call: TRBJ1-6
v_call: TRBV7-9

cdr3_aa: CASSVGGHTNYGYTF
j_call: TRBJ1-2
v_call: TRBV9

cdr3_aa: CASSPEIFNYGYTF
j_call: TRBJ1-2
v_call: TRBV5-1

cdr3_aa: CASSGQTGGAEQFF
j_call: TRBJ2-1
v_call: TRBV2